This T cell receptor (beta chain) was identified during a study of CD8 T cells in Susac syndrome. Random hexamers were used to reverse transcribe the RNA input (0.5 to 1 ug). TCRdb itself ran the immunoSEQ multiplex PCR reads through MiXCR, one entry per CDR3 protein. The sample has about 120,000 distinct CDR3 sequences, around 94% seen once. V was trimmed by 3 bases and J by 5 bases, leaving 7 bases between them. The CDR3 is 12 residues long. The germline CDR1 and CDR2 sequences are LNHDA and SQIVND (reference sequence). As judged by recently defined diagnostic criteria, patients with Susac syndrome had definite or probable disease.

Sequences were obtained from CD8+ T cells from PBMCs. The chain carries TRBV19 and TRBJ2-5; perhaps TRBD1 as D (5 bases). The clonotype originates from a human donor with Susac syndrome. CDR3: CASSIRDETQYF. The DNA of the CDR3 is TGTGCCAGTAGTATCAGGGATGAGACCCAGTACTTC.